What follows are 23 T cell receptor beta chains derived from one specimen sequenced in a study of T cells in Graves' hyperthyroidism and ophthalmopathy. Amplification of TCR beta CDR3 regions was performed using RNA transcripts as template. Using the HTBI primer set, a first-round RT-PCR was run on the TCR CDR3. TCRdb analysed the multiplex PCR reads with MiXCR anew, one entry per CDR3 protein. The table has under 350,000 distinct CDR3 sequences, over 15% seen once; the top ten hold over 45%. Sequences were obtained from blood. Receptors originate from a woman in her sixties or seventies with Graves' ophthalmopathy.

This clonotype was seen many times. This chain connects TRBV4-2 to TRBJ2-5, with TRBD2 matching over 7 bases. Per the germline V gene, CDR1 is LGHNA and CDR2 is YNFKEQ. This CDR3 spans 14 amino acids. Trimming cost V 0 bases and J 4 bases; bases outside gene matches: 2. CDR3 nucleotide sequence: TGTGCCAGCAGCCAAGATCCGGGGGGAGAGACCCAGTACTTC. Amino acid sequence: CASSQDPGGETQYF.

This clonotype was seen more than once but under ten times. This chain uses TRBV27 with TRBJ1-6; no firm D call. Trimming pared 2 bases from V and 9 bases from J, leaving 11 bases between. The CDR3 has 14 residues. Per germline, CDR1 MNHEY and CDR2 SMNVEV (reference sequence). The CDR3 sequence: CASSLEVRGSPLHF. Written as DNA, the CDR3 is TGTGCCAGCAGTTTAGAGGTCCGCGGTTCACCCCTCCACTTT.

The chain recombines TRBV10-3 with TRBJ1-1; TRBD1 agrees at 7 bases. V shed 6 bases, J shed 4 bases, and the junction held 11 bases outside the gene matches. Germline V gene sequence: CDR1 ENHRY, CDR2 SYGVKD. The length of the CDR3 is 15 residues. The CDR3 reads CAISARGGGTTEAFF. As DNA, the CDR3 is TGTGCCATCAGCGCGAGAGGAGGGGGCACCACTGAAGCTTTCTTT.

In its sample, this clonotype was seen a few times. The chain has TRBV4-3 and TRBJ2-1; 11 bases fit TRBD2. The germline V gene encodes CDR1 LGHNA and CDR2 YSLEER. There are 17 residues in the CDR3. V was clipped by 1 base and J by 8 bases; unmatched bases: 10. The DNA of the CDR3 is TGCGCCAGCAGCCAAGGGGGAACTAGCGGGAGTTTCCATGAGCAGTTCTTC. This encodes CASSQGGTSGSFHEQFF.

This clonotype showed up just a few times. The V and J genes are TRBV27 and TRBJ1-2; D possibly corresponds to TRBD1 (6 bases). CDR1 and CDR2 from the germline V gene are MNHEY and SMNVEV (reference sequence). Trimming left V 3 bases short and J 2 bases short, with 10 bases between. This CDR3 is 14 amino acids long. This CDR3 reads CASSFEQGNYGYTF. The CDR3 DNA reads TGTGCCAGCAGTTTTGAGCAGGGGAACTATGGCTACACCTTC.

This clonotype was picked up many times. The V and J genes are TRBV2 and TRBJ2-3; D ambiguous. This CDR3 comprises 13 residues. V was trimmed by 3 bases and J by 2 bases, leaving 6 bases between them. Per the germline V gene, CDR1 is SNHLY and CDR2 is FYNNEI. Here the CDR3 DNA reads TGTGCCAGCAGTGACTCAGTCACAGATACGCAGTATTTT. Amino acid sequence: CASSDSVTDTQYF.

Ten or more counts support this clonotype. V and J are TRBV7-2 and TRBJ1-4; D might be TRBD1 (5 bases). Deletions cut 6 bases from V and 6 bases from J, with 8 bases between. This CDR3 has 12 amino acids. From germline, CDR1 is SGHTA and CDR2 FQGNSA. For the CDR3, the DNA is TGTGCCAGCAGGGGGCGGGATGAAAAACTGTTTTTT. It codes for CASRGRDEKLFF.

V gene TRBV4-1 combines with J gene TRBJ2-7; a weak D match, TRBD2 (5 bases). The CDR3 sequence is 13 residues long. Looked up from germline, CDR1 is MGHRA and CDR2 is YSYEKL. V lost 4 bases, J lost 5 bases, and 12 bases lay in between. In DNA, the CDR3 is TGCGCCAGCAGCCCAGACCCGGGGAACGAGCAGTACTTC. Translating it yields CASSPDPGNEQYF.

This clonotype appeared many times. The V gene is TRBV7-3, the J gene TRBJ1-5, with 8 positions matching TRBD1. This CDR3 contains 17 residues. The germline V gene has CDR1 SGHTA and CDR2 FQGTGA. With V trimmed by 6 bases and J by 0 bases, 10 bases remained unmatched. CDR3 region: CASSPPEQGDSNQPQHF. The CDR3 DNA is TGTGCCAGCAGTCCCCCCGAACAGGGGGATAGCAATCAGCCCCAGCATTTT.

CDR3 sequence (DNA): TGTGCCAGCAGTGGACAGGGCCAGCCCCAGCATTTT. This translates into CASSGQGQPQHF. The chain uses TRBV2 and TRBJ1-5; 7 bases are a match to TRBD1. Losses at the gene ends were 4 bases for V and 7 bases for J; bases not matched to a gene: 1. This CDR3 spans 12 amino acids. Germline CDR1 and CDR2: SNHLY and FYNNEI.

The rearrangement joins TRBV6-1 to TRBJ2-2, with D perhaps matching TRBD1 or TRBD2 (5 bases each). V lost 6 bases and J lost 5, with 25 bases in between. There are 18 residues in the CDR3. Germline V lookup: CDR1 MNHNS, CDR2 SASEGT. CDR3 coding DNA: TGTGCCAGCAGGAAGCTAGGGGACCGCGGGTCCAGAACCGGGGAGCTGTTTTTT. This encodes CASRKLGDRGSRTGELFF.

This clonotype has a count of ten or more. V is TRBV5-1 and J is TRBJ2-7, with 11 bases aligning to TRBD1. Germline CDR1 is SGHRS and CDR2 is YFSETQ. The CDR3 has 14 amino acids. V shed 4 bases, J shed 6 bases, and the junction held 6 bases outside the gene matches. The CDR3 loop reads CASSTRDRGSEQYF. CDR3 DNA: TGCGCCAGCAGCACCCGGGACAGGGGGTCCGAGCAGTACTTC.

This clonotype came up a few times. The chain is built from TRBV6-6 and TRBJ1-2; D remains ambiguous. With 1 base removed from V and 7 bases from J, the gap between germline ends came to 10 bases. The CDR3 runs 13 residues. Germline V CDR1 and CDR2: MNHNY, SVGAGI (reference sequence). The CDR3 bases are TGTGCCAGCAGTTACTACCCGATGAGTGGCTACACCTTC. Protein sequence: CASSYYPMSGYTF.

This clonotype was observed at least ten times. V and J are TRBV2 and TRBJ2-7; TRBD1 might be the D (5 bases). Germline-derived CDR1 and CDR2 are SNHLY and FYNNEI. This CDR3 has 14 residues. V was trimmed by 7 bases and J by 0 bases, leaving 13 bases between them. This chain's CDR3 is CASMTDTVSYEQYF. The CDR3, as DNA: TGTGCCAGCATGACGGACACCGTCTCCTACGAGCAGTACTTC.

This clonotype was recorded many times. This rearrangement joins TRBV2 to TRBJ1-4, with 11 bases lining up with TRBD1. Germline CDR1 and CDR2: SNHLY and FYNNEI. V lost 8 bases, J lost 6 bases, and 5 bases stayed unmatched. The CDR3 runs to 14 residues. CDR3 sequence: CASRRTGGYEKLFF. CDR3 in DNA: TGTGCCAGCCGGCGGACAGGGGGCTATGAAAAACTGTTTTTT. Full variable domain (rest looked up from reference TRBV2 and TRBJ1-4): EPEVTQTPSHQVTQMGQEVILRCVPISNHLYFYWYRQILGQKVEFLVSFYNNEISEKSEIFDDQFSVERPDGSNFTLKIRSTKLEDSAMYFCASRRTGGYEKLFFGSGTQLSVL.

The sample holds a few counts of this clonotype. At one end the junction does not follow the germline gene, possibly because of a read error. The chain carries TRBV5-1 and TRBJ2-3; no firm D call. The CDR3 contains 14 residues. Germline V gives CDR1 SGHRS, CDR2 YFSETQ. In DNA form, the CDR3 reads TGCGCCAGCAGCTTGGAGCAGAGCACAGCTACGCAGTATTTT. Encoded protein: CASSLEQSTATQYF. Looking up the rest from reference TRBV5-1 and TRBJ2-3 gives the full variable domain: KAGVTQTPRYLIKTRGQQVTLSCSPISGHRSVSWYQQTPGQGLQFLFEYFSETQRNKGNFPGRFSGRQFSNSRSEMNVSTLELGDSALYLCASSLEQSTATQYFGPGTRLTVL.

This clonotype has a count of ten or more. The V gene is TRBV28, the J gene TRBJ1-2; D remains unclear. Trimming took 6 bases from V and 6 from J, leaving 11 bases between them. In germline, CDR1 is MDHEN, CDR2 SYDVKM. The CDR3 has 12 amino acids. For the CDR3, the DNA is TGTGCCAGCAGCCGACCCCGTAATGGCTACACCTTC. It is translated as CASSRPRNGYTF.

At least ten counts were recorded for this clonotype. The chain recombines TRBV18 with TRBJ2-3; possible D gene TRBD1, 5 bases. V was pared by 8 bases and J by 5 bases, with 11 bases between. Germline assignment: CDR1 KGHSH and CDR2 LQKENI. This CDR3 comprises 12 residues. CDR3 sequence reads: CASQGSGDTQYF. The CDR3, as DNA: TGTGCCAGCCAGGGATCCGGAGATACGCAGTATTTT.

This clonotype has ten or more counts. This sequence joins TRBV28 and TRBJ2-7, with unresolved D. V gave up 7 bases and J gave up 4 bases, with 11 bases separating them. The CDR3 totals 12 residues. The germline gives CDR1 MDHEN, CDR2 SYDVKM. The CDR3 DNA sequence: TGTGCCAGCACCCAAGGTCCATACGAGCAGTACTTC. Translating gives CASTQGPYEQYF.

This clonotype has just a few counts. The chain has TRBV29-1 and TRBJ2-1; the D call may be TRBD1 or TRBD2 (5 bases each). The CDR3 runs 16 residues. V was shortened by 2 bases and J by 6 bases, with 20 bases between the two germline ends. Germline V gene lookup returns CDR1 SQVTM and CDR2 ANQGSEA. The CDR3 region is CSVEPRSIRESNEQFF. The CDR3 DNA follows: TGCAGCGTTGAACCGAGGTCGATCAGGGAGAGCAATGAGCAGTTCTTC.

This clonotype has ten or more counts. V gene TRBV3-1 combines with J gene TRBJ2-5; D unclear. The germline V gene has CDR1 LGHDT and CDR2 YNNKEL (reference sequence). V lost 3 bases to trimming and J lost 5 bases, with 10 bases between them. The CDR3 is 13 amino acids. The CDR3 loop reads CASSQRQVETQYF. The CDR3 region has the DNA TGTGCCAGCAGCCAGAGGCAGGTGGAGACCCAGTACTTC.

Only a few counts were recorded for this clonotype. The chain is built from TRBV29-1 and TRBJ1-6; D may be TRBD1 (6 bases). The CDR3 is 13 residues long. Trimming removed 6 bases at V and 8 bases at J, with 14 bases between. Germline CDR1 reads SQVTM; CDR2 reads ANQGSEA. The CDR3 spells CSVATGNDSPLHF. CDR3 in DNA: TGCAGCGTCGCTACAGGGAACGATTCACCCCTCCACTTT.

The rearrangement uses TRBV24-1 and TRBJ1-1; weak D call: TRBD1 (6 bases). Germline V gives CDR1 KGHDR, CDR2 SFDVKD. The germline V and J ends were trimmed by 8 bases and 2 bases, with 20 bases remaining between them. The CDR3 is 16 amino acids. DNA for the CDR3: TGTGCCACCATCCCTCCGGGACACAGACTTAACACTGAAGCTTTCTTT. The encoded protein is CATIPPGHRLNTEAFF.